A single sample gave rise to the 28 T cell receptor beta chains below, sequenced in a study of T-cell reconstitution after alpha-beta-depleted transplantation in children. This sample's TCRbeta library carried unique molecular identifier barcodes. MiXCR was run by TCRdb on the PCR reads, yielding one entry per CDR3 protein. The data show fewer than 550,000 distinct CDR3 sequences, more than 9.5% seen once. Specimen: PBMCs, mostly from graft donor cells, collected 180 days after TCRalphabeta/CD19-depleted stem cell transplant. These receptor sequences come from a female patient aged 2-10 years who had a stem cell transplant for aplastic anemia, so the T cells may come from the graft donor.

A few counts support this clonotype. The V and J genes are TRBV20-1 and TRBJ2-7; D remains ambiguous. V was clipped by 1 base and J by 3 bases, with 13 bases between them. The V gene's germline CDR1 is DFQATT and CDR2 SNEGSKA (reference sequence). This CDR3 has 14 amino acids. CDR3 nucleotide sequence: TGCAGTGCTAGAGCTTTTCTAGTCCGCTACGAGCAGTACTTC. Translation: CSARAFLVRYEQYF.

This chain links TRBV19 with TRBJ1-5; tentatively, D is TRBD1 (5 bases). The CDR3 spans 15 residues. Trimming took off 0 bases at V and 2 bases at J, with 8 bases between the two ends. Germline CDR1 LNHDA, CDR2 SQIVND (reference sequence). DNA for the CDR3: TGTGCCAGTAGTATAGACAGGGCCGGCAATCAGCCCCAGCATTTT. It codes for CASSIDRAGNQPQHF.

This clonotype was seen a few times. The rearrangement links TRBV12-3 or TRBV12-4 to TRBJ1-1; the match to TRBD1 covers 7 bases. V lost 6 bases to trimming and J lost 5 bases; unmatched junction nucleotides: 24. This CDR3 has 19 residues. The CDR3: CASRPIYRGIPTPLTEAFF. The CDR3 DNA sequence: TGTGCCAGCAGGCCTATCTACAGGGGCATCCCCACTCCACTTACTGAAGCTTTCTTT.

This clonotype has at least ten counts. The genes are TRBV11-1 and TRBJ2-4, with D perhaps assigned TRBD1 or TRBD2 (5 bases each). With 5 bases removed from V and 0 bases from J, the gap between germline ends came to 17 bases. CDR3 size: 17 residues. Germline values: CDR1 SGHAT, CDR2 FQDESV (reference sequence). The CDR3 bases are TGTGCCAGCAGCGGGGACGGAGGACTTCTAGCCAAAAACATTCAGTACTTC. It is translated as CASSGDGGLLAKNIQYF.

V is TRBV12-3 or TRBV12-4 and J is TRBJ2-5; D is possibly TRBD2 (6 bases). The CDR3 has 14 residues. Trimming took 5 bases from V and 2 from J, leaving 12 bases between them. CDR3 sequence (DNA): TGTGCCAGCAGTCCCTCTAGCGAACAAGAGACCCAGTACTTC. It yields the protein CASSPSSEQETQYF.

V gene TRBV3-1 combines with J gene TRBJ1-2; 7 bases agree with TRBD1. J lost 2 bases, V lost 10 bases, and 13 bases had no gene match. Germline-derived CDR1 and CDR2 are LGHDT and YNNKEL (reference sequence). This CDR3 contains 15 residues. The CDR3 loop reads CATCDLTGTNYGYTF. The CDR3 nucleotides read TGTGCCACCTGCGACCTGACAGGGACCAACTATGGCTACACCTTC.

The chain uses TRBV20-1 and TRBJ1-6; the match to TRBD1 covers 7 bases. The CDR3 is 14 residues long. The germline V gene encodes CDR1 DFQATT and CDR2 SNEGSKA (reference sequence). V was clipped by 4 bases and J by 7 bases; unmatched bases: 7. The CDR3 spells CSATQGSRNSPLHF. Here the CDR3 DNA reads TGCAGTGCTACACAGGGGTCGAGAAATTCACCCCTCCACTTT.

A single count supports this clonotype. V is TRBV18 and J is TRBJ2-5; 7 bases are shared with TRBD1. There are 15 residues in the CDR3. The germline V gene has CDR1 KGHSH and CDR2 LQKENI. The ends lost 0 bases at V and 1 base at J; junction bases unmatched: 2. This chain's CDR3 is CASSPPWDSQETQYF. The CDR3 coding sequence is TGTGCCAGCTCACCACCGTGGGACAGCCAAGAGACCCAGTACTTC.

This chain joins TRBV5-5 and TRBJ2-7, with D possibly being TRBD2 (5 bases). Germline values: CDR1 SGHKS, CDR2 YYEKEE (reference sequence). The length of the CDR3 is 13 residues. The CDR3 DNA reads as TGTGCCAGCCGCTTAACGGGGTCCCACGAGCAGTACGTC. This sequence encodes CASRLTGSHEQYV.

In this sample, this clonotype turned up a few times. V and J are TRBV28 and TRBJ2-7; TRBD1 agrees at 8 bases. The ends lost 5 bases at V and 6 bases at J; junction bases unmatched: 15. The CDR3 runs 16 residues. Germline V gene data show CDR1 as MDHEN and CDR2 as SYDVKM. The CDR3 here is CASSASHLGQGGEQYV. In nucleotides, the CDR3 is TGTGCCAGCAGTGCTTCTCACCTAGGACAGGGAGGCGAGCAGTACGTC.

For the CDR3, the DNA is TGTGCCAGCAGCGACCCCCGACAGGGGGATACAGATACGCAGTATTTT. Protein: CASSDPRQGDTDTQYF. The V call is TRBV27, the J call TRBJ2-3, with 9 positions matching TRBD1. This CDR3 is 16 amino acids long. The ends lost 6 bases at V and 3 bases at J; junction bases unmatched: 10. CDR1 is MNHEY and CDR2 is SMNVEV in the germline V gene (reference sequence).

This rearrangement joins TRBV20-1 to TRBJ2-5, with 9 nucleotides matching TRBD2. CDR3 length: 21 amino acids. Trimming cost V 5 bases and J 4 bases; bases outside gene matches: 29. The germline CDR1 and CDR2 sequences are DFQATT and SNEGSKA (reference sequence). The CDR3 loop is CSAPPGAGATGLAAPRETQYF. The CDR3 nucleotides read TGCAGTGCTCCCCCGGGCGCAGGGGCCACGGGACTAGCAGCCCCTAGAGAGACCCAGTACTTC.

The chain employs TRBV20-1 and TRBJ1-5; D is ambiguous. Per germline, CDR1 DFQATT and CDR2 SNEGSKA (reference sequence). V lost 0 bases and J lost 6, with 12 bases in between. This CDR3 spans 14 amino acids. The CDR3 protein is CSAREGRPRQPQHF. The CDR3 DNA sequence: TGCAGTGCTAGAGAGGGCAGGCCACGTCAGCCCCAGCATTTT.

The chain carries TRBV4-1 and TRBJ2-5; D is perhaps TRBD1 (8 bases). This CDR3 contains 18 residues. V shed 3 bases and J shed 5 bases, with 25 bases lying between them. Germline assignment: CDR1 MGHRA and CDR2 YSYEKL. In DNA form, the CDR3 reads TGCGCCAGCAGCCACAAAATGAGACGAACAGGGGGGGCGGAGACCCAGTACTTC. Translation gives CASSHKMRRTGGAETQYF.

This clonotype was picked up many times. This rearrangement joins TRBV5-1 to TRBJ1-3, with 8 bases that match TRBD1. The CDR3 sequence is 16 residues long. Germline V gene sequence: CDR1 SGHRS, CDR2 YFSETQ. V lost 4 bases to trimming and J lost 3 bases; unmatched junction nucleotides: 9. The CDR3 DNA reads as TGCGCCAGCAGCCGCCGGACAGGGAACAATGGAAACACCATATATTTT. The encoded protein is CASSRRTGNNGNTIYF.

To note about this clonotype: Its ends do not fully match the called genes, so a read error is possible. The chain uses TRBV2 and TRBJ2-2, with D possibly being TRBD1 (5 bases). The germline V gene encodes CDR1 SNHLY and CDR2 FYNNEI. This CDR3 spans 14 amino acids. In nucleotides, the CDR3 is TGTGCCAGCAAGGTCAGGGAAAACACCAGGGAGCTGTTTTTT. Amino acids: CASKVRENTRELFF.

This clonotype was detected only a few times. The J gene is TRBJ2-7, the V gene TRBV11-2; possibly TRBD2 for D (6 bases). V dropped 10 bases and J dropped 6 bases, with 19 bases sitting between them. CDR3 length equals 13 residues. Germline V gene sequence: CDR1 SGHAT, CDR2 FQNNGV. DNA for the CDR3: TGTGCCACCCCCGGCGGGACGGTGAGCGAGCAGTACGTC. As protein: CATPGGTVSEQYV.

This clonotype was recorded a few times. This CDR3 reads CASSFGGGPTYNEQFF. The CDR3 nucleotides are TGTGCCAGCAGCTTTGGGGGAGGCCCCACCTACAATGAGCAGTTCTTC. The V gene is TRBV11-3, the J gene TRBJ2-1, with a possible D match to TRBD2 (6 bases). The germline V gene encodes CDR1 SGHNT and CDR2 YENEEA. Trimming shortened V by 3 bases and J by 2 bases, and 14 bases separated the two germline ends. This CDR3 is built from 16 residues.

This clonotype was picked up a small number of times. The rearrangement uses TRBV4-2 and TRBJ2-7; D is unresolved. The V end was cut by 3 bases, the J end by 0 bases, with 12 bases between. Germline CDR1 is LGHNA and CDR2 is YNFKEQ. This CDR3 comprises 15 residues. The CDR3 reads CASSHVQRSSYEQYF. The CDR3 nucleotides are TGTGCCAGCAGCCACGTCCAACGGAGCTCCTACGAGCAGTACTTC.

The chain uses TRBV29-1 and TRBJ1-5; 7 bases are a match to TRBD1. CDR1 SQVTM and CDR2 ANQGSEA come from the germline V gene. This CDR3 is built from 13 residues. V lost 4 bases and J lost 3; bases outside the gene matches: 3. The DNA of the CDR3 is TGCAGCGTTGGACAGGGCAACAATCAGCCCCAGCATTTT. It codes for CSVGQGNNQPQHF. The complete variable domain, with remaining parts taken from reference TRBV29-1 and TRBJ1-5, reads SAVISQKPSRDICQRGTSLTIQCQVDSQVTMMFWYRQQPGQSLTLIATANQGSEATYESGFVIDKFPISRPNLTFSTLTVSNMSPEDSSIYLCSVGQGNNQPQHFGDGTRLSIL.

This clonotype was found a few times. The J gene is TRBJ2-1, the V gene TRBV27, with a tentative D call TRBD2 (5 bases). V dropped 2 bases and J dropped 4 bases, with 21 bases sitting between them. This CDR3 comprises 18 residues. Germline V gene lookup returns CDR1 MNHEY and CDR2 SMNVEV (reference sequence). The CDR3 DNA reads TGTGCCAGCAGTTTACGGTCAGTCGGGATAGCCTCTTACAATGAGCAGTTCTTC. It yields the protein CASSLRSVGIASYNEQFF.

V gene TRBV7-3 combines with J gene TRBJ2-2; unclear D gene. The CDR3 has 15 residues. With 0 bases removed from V and 2 bases from J, the gap between germline ends came to 7 bases. Looked up from germline, CDR1 is SGHTA and CDR2 is FQGTGA. DNA of the CDR3: TGTGCCAGCAGCTTAACCTTTGGCAACACCGGGGAGCTGTTTTTT. Amino acids: CASSLTFGNTGELFF.

This clonotype has just a few counts. V and J are TRBV27 and TRBJ2-2, with a weak D call TRBD2 (6 bases). CDR1 MNHEY and CDR2 SMNVEV come from the germline V gene (reference sequence). The V and J ends lost 1 base and 4 bases respectively, with 10 bases between them. The CDR3 runs to 15 residues. The CDR3 region has the DNA TGTGCCAGCAGTTTATGGGCGGGGCCCACCGGGGAGCTGTTTTTT. Protein product: CASSLWAGPTGELFF.

V gene TRBV7-9 combines with J gene TRBJ1-2; D call uncertain. The length of the CDR3 is 14 residues. V was cut by 2 bases and J by 1 base, with 8 bases left in between. CDR1 SEHNR and CDR2 FQNEAQ come from the germline V gene (reference sequence). This chain's CDR3 is CASSLRAVNYGYTF. The CDR3 DNA reads TGTGCCAGCAGCTTACGGGCCGTTAACTATGGCTACACCTTC.

This clonotype was seen many times. The rearrangement uses TRBV20-1 and TRBJ1-6, with D perhaps matching TRBD1 (5 bases). The germline V gene has CDR1 DFQATT and CDR2 SNEGSKA (reference sequence). V lost 1 base and J 8 bases, leaving 9 bases between the germline ends. The CDR3 extends over 13 amino acids. CDR3 amino acids: CSARVAGDSPLHF. DNA for the CDR3: TGCAGTGCTAGAGTGGCGGGGGATTCACCCCTCCACTTT.

The table lists this clonotype with a few counts. The rearrangement links TRBV5-1 to TRBJ2-3; D is ambiguous. The CDR3 contains 14 residues. Germline V gene sequence: CDR1 SGHRS, CDR2 YFSETQ. V lost 2 bases, J lost 0 bases, and 7 bases lay in between. CDR3: CASSLEFSTDTQYF. For the CDR3, the DNA is TGCGCCAGCAGCTTAGAGTTTAGCACAGATACGCAGTATTTT.

This clonotype was seen only a few times. CDR3 sequence reads: CASSPFPQTSGRYNEQFF. In DNA, the CDR3 is TGTGCCAGCAGTCCGTTCCCCCAGACTAGCGGGAGGTACAATGAGCAGTTCTTC. This chain links TRBV28 with TRBJ2-1; TRBD2 matches at 13 bases. Germline V gene data show CDR1 as MDHEN and CDR2 as SYDVKM. This CDR3 is built from 18 residues. The J segment lost 4 bases and the V segment lost 5 bases, leaving 11 bases of the junction unmatched.

The chain uses TRBV20-1 and TRBJ2-1; D is possibly TRBD1 or TRBD2 (5 bases each). The length of the CDR3 is 15 residues. The V end was cut by 6 bases, the J end by 4 bases, with 19 bases between. Germline loops: CDR1 DFQATT, CDR2 SNEGSKA (reference sequence). The CDR3 DNA follows: TGCAGTGCACCGACCCCCGGGACGCCGTACAATGAGCAGTTCTTC. It encodes CSAPTPGTPYNEQFF.